A selection of T cell receptor beta chains follows, all from one sample in a study of regulatory T cells in long-lasting Graves disease. One entry per CDR3 protein results from TCRdb running MiXCR on the multiplex PCR reads. Among 450,000 to 600,000 distinct CDR3 sequences listed, roughly 15% were seen once. The sample also formed part of further work on T cells in Graves' hyperthyroidism and ophthalmopathy.

The sequencing used peripheral blood mononuclear cells (PBMCs), collected at new diagnosis, from a patient treated with antithyroid drugs. These receptors all come from a man aged 40-55 years with Graves disease. The CDR3 runs from the conserved cysteine through the conserved F or W. A D gene is named only where the DNA matches it firmly. The size field is filled for only some rows; it gives once, few, many or a size class.

TRBJ2-1	NA	NA	TRBV19	CASSSDYPGYNEQFF	TGTGCCAGTAGCTCGGACTACCCGGGATACAATGAGCAGTTCTTC
TRBJ2-4	NA	NA	TRBV9	CASSAGAGLAKNIQYF	TGTGCCAGCAGCGCCGGGGCAGGTCTAGCCAAAAACATTCAGTACTTC
TRBJ2-5	TRBD2	NA	TRBV11-3	CASSNTWGRAEQETQYF	TGTGCCAGCAGCAATACTTGGGGGAGGGCGGAACAAGAGACCCAGTACTTC
TRBJ2-5	TRBD1	few	TRBV27	CARTDRGFELGQETQYF	TGTGCCAGGACGGACAGGGGGTTTGAGCTGGGACAAGAGACCCAGTACTTC
TRBJ2-1	TRBD1	NA	TRBV6-5	CASSYSRTGGYNEQFF	TGTGCCAGCAGCTACTCCAGGACAGGGGGATACAATGAGCAGTTCTTC
TRBJ2-3	TRBD2	many	TRBV28	CASSSREGGTDTQYF	TGTGCCAGCAGTTCGCGGGAGGGCGGCACAGATACGCAGTATTTT
TRBJ2-5	NA	many	TRBV28	CASSLKVSAALQETQYF	TGTGCCAGCAGTTTAAAGGTTTCAGCGGCGCTCCAAGAGACCCAGTACTTC
TRBJ1-1	NA	many	TRBV11-2	CASSLLVAGPEAFF	TGTGCCAGCAGCTTATTAGTGGCAGGGCCTGAAGCTTTCTTT
TRBJ1-1	TRBD1	many	TRBV2	CASRADRVATEAFF	TGTGCCAGCAGGGCCGACAGGGTTGCCACTGAAGCTTTCTTT
TRBJ2-2	NA	few	TRBV20-1	CSASARKNTGELFF	TGCAGTGCTAGCGCTAGGAAGAACACCGGGGAGCTGTTTTTT
TRBJ2-3	TRBD2	NA	TRBV9	CASSAPTSRADTQYF	TGTGCCAGCAGCGCCCCGACTAGCAGGGCAGATACGCAGTATTTT
TRBJ2-7	TRBD2	NA	TRBV29-1	CSVEGFTSGSYEQYF	TGCAGCGTTGAAGGTTTTACTAGCGGATCCTACGAGCAGTACTTC
TRBJ2-7	TRBD1	many	TRBV7-2	CASSWTGGSYEQYF	TGTGCCAGCAGTTGGACAGGGGGCTCCTACGAGCAGTACTTC
TRBJ1-6	NA	NA	TRBV5-5	CASSLETNSPLHF	TGTGCCAGCAGCTTAGAGACTAATTCACCCCTCCACTTT
TRBJ2-7	TRBD2	many	TRBV7-8	CASSLTRTSGRASNEQYF	TGTGCCAGCAGCTTAACACGGACTAGCGGGAGGGCCTCGAACGAGCAGTACTTC
TRBJ1-5	NA	many	TRBV12-3/TRBV12-4	CASSYSNQPQHF	TGTGCCAGCAGCTATAGCAATCAGCCCCAGCATTTT
TRBJ2-7	NA	few	TRBV5-1	CASSFRSERANEQYF	TGCGCCAGCAGCTTTAGATCTGAGAGGGCTAACGAGCAGTACTTC
TRBJ2-7	TRBD1	NA	TRBV5-1	CANSLSPGQSYEQHF	TGCGCCAACAGCTTGAGCCCGGGACAGTCCTACGAGCAGCACTTC
TRBJ2-1	TRBD2	many	TRBV2	CASRPSGGSYNEQFF	TGTGCCAGCAGACCTAGCGGGGGCTCCTACAATGAGCAGTTCTTC
TRBJ2-1	NA	NA	TRBV3-1	CAGSHTGGGYNEQFF	TGTGCCGGCAGCCACACAGGGGGGGGGTACAATGAGCAGTTCTTC
TRBJ2-7	TRBD2	few	TRBV19	CASKEEAGDYEQYF	TGTGCCAGTAAGGAAGAAGCGGGGGACTACGAGCAGTACTTC
TRBJ2-3	NA	many	TRBV24-1	CATSGGGNPTDTQYF	TGTGCCACCAGTGGCGGCGGAAACCCCACAGATACGCAGTATTTT
TRBJ1-5	TRBD1	NA	TRBV19	CASSQGDNQPQHF	TGTGCCAGTAGTCAGGGGGACAATCAGCCCCAGCATTTT
TRBJ2-6	NA	NA	TRBV15	CATSSQSGANVLTF	TGTGCCACCAGCAGTCAGTCTGGGGCCAACGTCCTGACTTTC